This TCR beta chain was found in a study of T cell repertoires in cytomegalovirus infection. Looking at the study overall: In the study, CMV epitopes included recently identified HLA-C-restricted and well-studied HLA-B-restricted ones. A matching HLA type, together with CMV infection, was signaled by public TCR beta signatures.

Findings of the study overall: Carriers of CMV plus the relevant HLA were identified by cumulative public TCR beta family frequency. CMV-specific HLA-C-restricted TCR beta clonotypes dominated the ex vivo response.

TCRdb re-called the reads through MiXCR, storing one row per CDR3 protein. Here the sample spans roughly 100,000 distinct CDR3 sequences, approximately 45% being singletons. This CDR3 is 16 amino acids long. V was pared by 2 bases and J by 3 bases, with 7 bases of the junction left unmatched. Germline values: CDR1 SGHAT, CDR2 FQDESV (reference sequence). This clonotype was seen only a few times. The antigen remains undetermined. This sample comprised CD8+ T cells from cultured PBMCs, obtained from culture after CMV antigen stimulation. The clonotype comes from a human donor in good health (CMV status not recorded). Some clones in this sample may be carry-over from other donors' samples. The rearrangement uses TRBV11-1 and TRBJ2-5; the match to TRBD1 covers 9 bases. Here the CDR3 DNA reads TGTGCCAGCAGCTTAATCCGGGACAGGGTCGAAGAGACCCAGTACTTC. This sequence encodes CASSLIRDRVEETQYF. Based on the CDR3 plus reference TRBV11-1 and TRBJ2-5, the full variable domain is EAEVAQSPRYKITEKSQAVAFWCDPISGHATLYWYRQILGQGPELLVQFQDESVVDDSQLPKDRFSAERLKGVDSTLKIQPAELGDSAMYLCASSLIRDRVEETQYFGPGTRLLVL.